This T cell receptor beta chain was sequenced for a study of Ad26.COV2.S vaccination and SARS-CoV-2 variants. As to treatment: about 20 received Ad26.COV2.S at low or high dose, single or two shots; roughly 5 received placebo; per-sample allocation not given. Sampling happened 63 days after the first vaccine or placebo injection. Study results and caveats: Vaccine and placebo recipients had similar non-spike TCR breadth. Measures of TCR breadth and depth may have fallen short of total T cell responses.

This table comes from immunoSEQ multiplex PCR, and its TCRdb copy is limited to in-frame clones, with some not included. The sample contains approximately 360,000 clones, under 90% of which appear only once. Remarks on this clone: Its antigen is not known.

CDR1 and CDR2 (germline): MNHEY, SMNVEV (reference sequence). The ends were cut back, 3 bases at V and 0 bases at J, with 12 bases in the middle. The CDR3 spans 15 residues. The TCR originated in a person aged 18 to 65 who received the Ad26.COV2.S COVID-19 vaccine or a placebo. The source was peripheral blood, collected in a trial of Ad26.COV2.S vaccine versus placebo. V usage is TRBV27 and J usage is TRBJ2-7; D gene uncertain. Written as DNA, the CDR3 is TGTGCCAGCAGTTTGCTCGCTATCAGCTCCTACGAGCAGTACTTC. Encoded protein: CASSLLAISSYEQYF.